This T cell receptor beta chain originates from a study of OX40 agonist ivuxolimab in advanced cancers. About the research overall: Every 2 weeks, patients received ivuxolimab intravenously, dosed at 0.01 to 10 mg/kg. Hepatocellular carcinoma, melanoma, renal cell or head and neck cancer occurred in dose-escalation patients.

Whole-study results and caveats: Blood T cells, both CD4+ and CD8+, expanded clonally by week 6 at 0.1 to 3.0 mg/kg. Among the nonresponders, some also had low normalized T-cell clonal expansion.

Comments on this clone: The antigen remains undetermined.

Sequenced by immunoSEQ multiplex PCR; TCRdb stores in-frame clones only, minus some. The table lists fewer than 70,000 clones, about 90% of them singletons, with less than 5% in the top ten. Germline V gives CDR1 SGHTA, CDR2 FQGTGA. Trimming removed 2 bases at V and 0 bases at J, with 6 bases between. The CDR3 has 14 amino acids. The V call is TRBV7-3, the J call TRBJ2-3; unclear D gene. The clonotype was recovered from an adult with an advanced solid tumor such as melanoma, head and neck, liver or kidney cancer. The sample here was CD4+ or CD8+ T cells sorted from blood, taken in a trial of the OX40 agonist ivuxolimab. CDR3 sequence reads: CASSLLGSTDTQYF. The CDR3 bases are TGTGCCAGCAGCTTACTTGGGAGCACAGATACGCAGTATTTT. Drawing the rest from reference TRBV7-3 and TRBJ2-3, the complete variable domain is GAGVSQTPSNKVTEKGKYVELRCDPISGHTALYWYRQSLGQGPEFLIYFQGTGAADDSGLPNDRFFAVRPEGSVSTLKIQRTERGDSAVYLCASSLLGSTDTQYFGPGTRLTVL.